The present T cell receptor beta chain was sequenced within a study of CD8 T cells in Susac syndrome. The count of this clonotype is one. Germline V CDR1 and CDR2: SNHLY, FYNNEI. V shed 2 bases and J 2 bases; nucleotides not matched to a gene: 7. The CDR3 covers 17 residues. From blood CD8+ and CD4+ T cells, the TCR beta chain was sequenced. Negative isolation was used for CD8+ and CD4+ T cells and FACS enrichment for TEMRA cells. RNA in amounts of roughly 0.5 to 1 ug was reverse transcribed with random hexamers. The authors amplified TCR beta CDR3 across 54 Vbeta and 13 Jbeta using immunoSEQ multiplex PCR. TCRdb ran MiXCR on the immunoSEQ multiplex PCR reads and lists one entry per CDR3 protein. The repertoire holds 69,000 or so distinct CDR3 sequences, with just under 95% as singletons.

Sequencing was performed on CD8+ T cells from PBMCs. This chain connects TRBV2 to TRBJ2-7; TRBD2 matches at 12 bases. The clonotype comes from a human donor with multiple sclerosis. Here the CDR3 DNA reads TGTGCCAGCAGTGAAAAGTTGTGGACTAGCGGGACCTACGAGCAGTACTTC. Amino acids: CASSEKLWTSGTYEQYF.